This TCR beta chain is from a study of blood T cell repertoires in COVID-19. Whole-study context: Samples came from the United States, Italy and Spain, spanning acute and convalescent COVID-19. PBMCs, B-cell-depleted T cells, or T cells provided the cDNA or gDNA that made up the material.

Study processing details: Using reference gene primer amplification, nucleated cell counts were estimated. Data came from immunoSEQ multiplex PCR; TCRdb stores just in-frame clones and leaves some out. The DNA was the basis for D and trimming; V, J and clone size are from that table. Of 130,000 to 150,000 clones in the sample, 85% were seen once. CDR3 length equals 16 residues. Losses at the gene ends were 1 base for V and 4 bases for J; bases not matched to a gene: 4. Germline V gene sequence: CDR1 SGHTA, CDR2 FQGNSA. The sample comprised peripheral blood. This chain connects TRBV7-2 to TRBJ2-5; 12 positions agree with TRBD2. The TCR comes from a human donor with acute or convalescent COVID-19. The donor label of this sample is uncertain. The CDR3 is CASSLVATSGRETQYF. The DNA for the CDR3 is TGTGCCAGCAGCTTAGTTGCGACTAGCGGGAGAGAGACCCAGTACTTC.